This record looks at one T cell receptor beta chain sequence and its context. This specimen belongs to a study of blood T cells in healthy people across ages. A second PCR, run for about 6 to 12 cycles, used a sample-barcoded 5' primer plus a J-beta primer mix. Every single cDNA molecule received a tag from a template-switch adaptor with 12 random nucleotides. TCRdb passed the 5' RACE reads through MiXCR, listing each CDR3 protein once. The sample shows around 1.1 million distinct CDR3 sequences, more than 30% of them seen only once. PBMCs numbering at least 6 million were isolated per sample. This CDR3 has 16 amino acids. The junction had 14 bases not matched to a gene; V was cut back by 6 bases and J by 4 bases. Germline V gene data show CDR1 as MNHNY and CDR2 as SVGAGI (reference sequence).

Sequencing was done on a sample of blood. The chain employs TRBV6-6 and TRBJ1-1, with 7 bases matching TRBD1. The sequence came from a man between 18 and 29 years old in good health. The CDR3: CASRGSNRGGGTEAFF. The CDR3 nucleotides read TGTGCCAGCAGGGGGTCTAACAGGGGAGGGGGCACTGAAGCTTTCTTT.